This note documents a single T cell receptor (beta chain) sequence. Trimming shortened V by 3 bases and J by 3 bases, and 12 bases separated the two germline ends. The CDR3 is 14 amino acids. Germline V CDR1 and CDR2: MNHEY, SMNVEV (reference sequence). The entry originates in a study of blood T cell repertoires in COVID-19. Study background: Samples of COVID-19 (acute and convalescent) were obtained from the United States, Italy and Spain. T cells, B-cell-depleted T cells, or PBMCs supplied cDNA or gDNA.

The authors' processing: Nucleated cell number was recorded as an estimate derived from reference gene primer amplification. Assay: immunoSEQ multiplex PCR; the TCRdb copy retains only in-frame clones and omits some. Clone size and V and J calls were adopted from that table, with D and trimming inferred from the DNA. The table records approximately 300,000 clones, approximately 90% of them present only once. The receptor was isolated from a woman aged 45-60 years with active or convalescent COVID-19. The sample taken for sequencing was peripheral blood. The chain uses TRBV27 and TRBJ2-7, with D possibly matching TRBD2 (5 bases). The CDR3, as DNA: TGTGCCAGCAGTTTGGGGAGCGGTGGCTACGAGCAGTACTTC. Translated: CASSLGSGGYEQYF.